The next 17 T cell receptor beta chains were all read from a single sample in a study of human T cells and chemical hapten exposure (dated by TCRdb to the early 2020s). The method was RACE. TCRdb records NextSeq 500 as the sequencer. TCRdb redid the processing of the public reads, applying fastp at Q25 and MiXCR, and retained in-frame beta chains. Every CDR3 protein is listed once, alongside the most common genes and DNA of its rows. Within this sample are 150,000 to 200,000 distinct CDR3 sequences, with approximately 31% of them counted one time only. Roughly 3% of the sample is held by the ten biggest clonotypes. The meaning of the sample's time point label: pre-sensitization, week 0. In light of the paper, this sample's treatment or condition label describes: therapeutic diphenylcyclopropenone sensitization with weekly scalp DPC. The sample was whole blood, taken in connection with sensitization to the hapten diphenylcyclopropenone (DPC). The receptor set was obtained from a woman in her twenties or thirties with alopecia areata. Some clones in this sample may be carry-over from other donors' samples.

This clonotype was seen a few times. The chain has TRBV20-1 and TRBJ1-5; no firm D call. This CDR3 spans 15 amino acids. Germline assignment: CDR1 DFQATT and CDR2 SNEGSKA (reference sequence). V lost 5 bases to trimming and J lost 1 base, with 15 bases between them. CDR3 DNA: TGCAGTGCTGACGGCCCTGCGTCAAGCAATCAGCCCCAGCATTTT. The encoded protein is CSADGPASSNQPQHF.

This clonotype turned up a few times. The J gene is TRBJ1-3, the V gene TRBV2; D is unresolved. The V gene lost 1 base and the J gene lost 0 bases, with 7 bases spanning the gap. The V gene's germline CDR1 is SNHLY and CDR2 FYNNEI. This CDR3 has 15 amino acids. The DNA for the CDR3 is TGTGCCAGCAGTGAAGGCGCAAGCTCTGGAAACACCATATATTTT. The encoded protein is CASSEGASSGNTIYF.

The CDR3 DNA sequence: TGCGCCAGCAGCCTGGACAGGGCGGGCACCGGGGAGCTGTTTTTT. This encodes CASSLDRAGTGELFF. The J gene is TRBJ2-2, the V gene TRBV5-1; 8 bases agree with TRBD1. The CDR3 is 15 residues long. Germline V CDR1 and CDR2: SGHRS, YFSETQ. V gave up 4 bases and J gave up 4 bases; unmatched junction bases: 6.

In this sample, this clonotype turned up a few times. The rearrangement joins TRBV9 to TRBJ1-4; possibly TRBD1 for D (6 bases). The CDR3 loop spans 16 amino acids. Trimming took off 0 bases at V and 7 bases at J, with 16 bases between the two ends. The V gene's germline CDR1 is SGDLS and CDR2 YYNGEE. CDR3 nucleotides: TGTGCCAGCAGCGTAGGTTGGGGGGGGCTCGGTGAAAAACTGTTTTTT. Translation gives CASSVGWGGLGEKLFF.

This clonotype has just a few counts. The CDR3 region is CASSYTYNEQFF. As DNA, the CDR3 is TGTGCCAGCAGTTACACCTACAATGAGCAGTTCTTC. This sequence joins TRBV6-2 or TRBV6-3 and TRBJ2-1; no clear D gene. V was clipped by 2 bases and J by 2 bases, with 1 base between them. CDR1 is MNHEY and CDR2 is SVGEGT in the germline V gene. This CDR3 spans 12 amino acids.

This clonotype was seen more than once but under ten times. The chain has TRBV28 and TRBJ1-1; D may be TRBD1 (5 bases). V was cut by 7 bases and J by 2 bases, with 17 bases left in between. CDR3 length equals 15 residues. Germline CDR1 reads MDHEN; CDR2 reads SYDVKM. The chain's CDR3 is CASTTPTVLNTEAFF. CDR3 nucleotide sequence: TGTGCCAGCACCACCCCGACAGTTCTTAACACTGAAGCTTTCTTT.

The chain couples TRBV7-2 to TRBJ1-5, with D possibly being TRBD1 (6 bases). Per the germline V gene, CDR1 is SGHTA and CDR2 is FQGNSA. The V end lost 5 bases, the J end lost 2 bases, and 22 bases lay between the germline ends. This CDR3 is built from 18 residues. CDR3 protein: CASSRGGGGRLRNQPQHF. The CDR3, as DNA: TGTGCCAGCAGCCGAGGGGGAGGTGGAAGATTGCGCAATCAGCCCCAGCATTTT.

Here the CDR3 reads CASSRQTGANEKLFF. CDR3 sequence (DNA): TGTGCCAGCAGCCGACAGACAGGGGCTAATGAAAAACTGTTTTTT. The V call is TRBV4-2, the J call TRBJ1-4; 8 nucleotides align to TRBD1. The junction had 4 bases not matched to a gene; V was cut back by 4 bases and J by 3 bases. In germline, CDR1 is LGHNA, CDR2 YNFKEQ. The CDR3 length is 15 residues.

This clonotype has just a few counts. The rearrangement joins TRBV10-3 to TRBJ2-7; perhaps TRBD1 as D (6 bases). Germline CDR1 ENHRY, CDR2 SYGVKD. The CDR3 sequence is 13 residues long. Trimming cost V 6 bases and J 2 bases, with 11 bases left between them. CDR3: CAISHGQTYEQYF. Here the CDR3 DNA reads TGTGCCATCAGCCATGGACAGACCTACGAGCAGTACTTC.

This chain links TRBV7-8 with TRBJ2-1; 8 bases agree with TRBD2. There are 14 residues in the CDR3. J lost 8 bases, V lost 5 bases, and 8 bases had no gene match. The germline V gene has CDR1 SGHVS and CDR2 FQNEAQ. The CDR3 region is CASSPGLADDEQFF. DNA for the CDR3: TGTGCCAGCAGCCCTGGACTAGCCGACGATGAGCAGTTCTTC.

This clonotype was seen more than once but under ten times. The chain couples TRBV20-1 to TRBJ1-4; the D is unclear. V was trimmed by 6 bases and J by 4 bases, leaving 15 bases between them. CDR1 and CDR2 from the germline V gene are DFQATT and SNEGSKA (reference sequence). The CDR3 consists of 14 residues. DNA for the CDR3: TGCAGTGCGTCCGAAGGACCCAATAATGAAAAACTGTTTTTT. Translation gives CSASEGPNNEKLFF.

In its sample, this clonotype was seen many times. The chain has TRBV20-1 and TRBJ2-2, with 9 nucleotides matching TRBD2. The CDR3 runs 16 residues. V dropped 3 bases and J dropped 5; count of bases not matched to a gene: 10. Germline-derived CDR1 and CDR2 are DFQATT and SNEGSKA (reference sequence). Written as DNA, the CDR3 is TGCAGTGCTAGTGGAATAGCGGGGGCCGTTACCGGGGAGCTGTTTTTT. It translates to CSASGIAGAVTGELFF.

The gene calls are TRBV14 and TRBJ1-6; D remains ambiguous. CDR1 is SGHDN and CDR2 is FVKESK in the germline V gene. V shed 0 bases and J shed 8 bases, with 5 bases lying between them. This CDR3 is built from 13 residues. For the CDR3, the DNA is TGTGCCAGCAGCCAAGATCGGTATTCACCCCTCCACTTT. Protein: CASSQDRYSPLHF.

V gene TRBV2 combines with J gene TRBJ1-5; D possibly corresponds to TRBD1 (6 bases). V lost 0 bases and J lost 6, with 12 bases in between. The V gene's germline CDR1 is SNHLY and CDR2 FYNNEI. The length of the CDR3 is 15 residues. The CDR3 region is CASSEAQSGAQPQHF. CDR3 DNA sequence: TGTGCCAGCAGTGAAGCGCAATCGGGGGCTCAGCCCCAGCATTTT.

This chain uses TRBV10-3 with TRBJ2-1, with 9 bases identical to TRBD2. Unmatched junction bases numbered 5, after V lost 6 bases and J lost 5 bases. CDR1 and CDR2 (germline): ENHRY, SYGVKD. The CDR3 has 14 residues. The CDR3 here is CAIRVAGADNEQFF. Here the CDR3 DNA reads TGTGCCATCAGAGTAGCGGGGGCCGACAATGAGCAGTTCTTC.

This chain joins TRBV20-1 and TRBJ1-2; D is perhaps TRBD1 (5 bases). The germline V gene has CDR1 DFQATT and CDR2 SNEGSKA (reference sequence). Between the trimmed V and J ends, which lost 2 bases and 4 bases, there was a span of 17 bases. CDR3 length: 15 residues. The DNA of the CDR3 is TGCAGTGCTAGATCTACGGACAAGTTCAGCTATGGCTACACCTTC. Translation: CSARSTDKFSYGYTF.

The chain links TRBV20-1 to TRBJ2-5, with 10 bases that match TRBD2. Germline V gives CDR1 DFQATT, CDR2 SNEGSKA (reference sequence). The trim removed 5 bases at V and 1 base at J, leaving 7 bases unmatched. The CDR3 extends over 15 amino acids. The CDR3 bases are TGCAGTGCTGGGGCCAGCGGGAGGGCCCAAGAGACCCAGTACTTC. This translates into CSAGASGRAQETQYF.